This TCR beta chain was sequenced during a study of blood T cell repertoires in COVID-19. Study-level information: Acute and convalescent COVID-19 specimens originated in the United States, Italy and Spain. In each case, the material was cDNA or gDNA derived from T cells, B-cell-depleted T cells, or PBMCs.

Assay used: immunoSEQ multiplex PCR; TCRdb lists only in-frame clones, some missing. This table has approximately 220,000 clones, 87% appearing once. The V gene end was trimmed by 4 bases and the J gene end by 3 bases; junction bases not matched to a gene: 7. The CDR3 length is 15 residues. Germline V gene lookup returns CDR1 LNHDA and CDR2 SQIVND (reference sequence). The clonotype comes from a man aged 55 to 70 who had recovered from COVID-19. The chain is built from TRBV19 and TRBJ2-5; 8 nucleotides align to TRBD2. The sample was peripheral blood. CDR3 DNA sequence: TGTGCCAGTAGTAGCGGGGGGACGGCAGAAGAGACCCAGTACTTC. The encoded protein is CASSSGGTAEETQYF.